The 9 T cell receptor beta chains listed next were all sequenced from one sample in a study of response to subunit inactivated influenza vaccine. One entry per CDR3 protein results from TCRdb running MiXCR on the RT-PCR reads. The data contain around 760,000 distinct CDR3 sequences, approximately 15% of them seen just once; the ten biggest clones take up approximately 7%. Specimen: PBMCs from blood, collected around 14 days before vaccination. The receptors derive from a middle-aged man who received an inactivated influenza vaccine.

Only a few counts were recorded for this clonotype. The rearrangement links TRBV29-1 to TRBJ1-1, with TRBD1 as a possible D gene (5 bases). The V end was cut by 0 bases, the J end by 4 bases, with 18 bases between. Germline V lookup: CDR1 SQVTM, CDR2 ANQGSEA. The CDR3 consists of 16 residues. As DNA, the CDR3 is TGCAGCGTTGAAGATGTGAGGGGCGCTTTGGGCACTGAAGCTTTCTTT. Translated, it gives CSVEDVRGALGTEAFF.

This clonotype was seen repeatedly, ten times or more. The chain employs TRBV20-1 and TRBJ2-3; TRBD2 aligns across 9 bases. V shed 7 bases and J 2 bases; nucleotides not matched to a gene: 10. In germline, CDR1 is DFQATT, CDR2 SNEGSKA (reference sequence). The CDR3 is 15 amino acids. The CDR3, as DNA: TGCAGTGGAGTATTGGGACTAGCCTACACAGATACGCAGTATTTT. Translated: CSGVLGLAYTDTQYF.

Only a few counts were recorded for this clonotype. J is TRBJ2-1 and V is TRBV20-1, with 13 nucleotides matching TRBD2. This CDR3 region has 14 residues. CDR1 and CDR2 (germline): DFQATT, SNEGSKA (reference sequence). J gave up 8 bases and V 5 bases, and 6 bases lay outside the gene matches. CDR3 sequence reads: CSADTSGRAHEQFF. The DNA of the CDR3 is TGCAGTGCTGATACTAGCGGGAGGGCCCATGAGCAGTTCTTC.

This clonotype has a handful of counts. The rearrangement uses TRBV20-1 and TRBJ2-4; TRBD2 matches 8 bases. CDR1 and CDR2 from the germline V gene are DFQATT and SNEGSKA (reference sequence). The CDR3 totals 15 residues. V lost 3 bases and J lost 2; bases outside the gene matches: 6. The CDR3 region is CSASRGGFTKNIQYF. The CDR3 bases are TGCAGTGCTAGCCGGGGGGGGTTCACCAAAAACATTCAGTACTTC.

Ten or more counts support this clonotype. The V call is TRBV27, the J call TRBJ2-1; D uncertain. V gave up 3 bases and J gave up 3 bases, with 6 bases separating them. Germline assignment: CDR1 MNHEY and CDR2 SMNVEV (reference sequence). This CDR3 has 13 amino acids. In DNA form, the CDR3 reads TGTGCCAGCAGTTTGAACGTCTACAATGAGCAGTTCTTC. This codes for CASSLNVYNEQFF.

This clonotype was detected a few times. This chain connects TRBV5-1 to TRBJ1-4; D is unclear. The V gene's germline CDR1 is SGHRS and CDR2 YFSETQ. The CDR3 covers 15 residues. Trimming pared 4 bases from V and 6 bases from J, leaving 16 bases between. The CDR3 DNA is TGCGCCAGCAGCCCGGTGGCGGGGATGGATGAAAAACTGTTTTTT. Its protein product is CASSPVAGMDEKLFF. Filled out from reference TRBV5-1 and TRBJ1-4, the complete variable domain reads KAGVTQTPRYLIKTRGQQVTLSCSPISGHRSVSWYQQTPGQGLQFLFEYFSETQRNKGNFPGRFSGRQFSNSRSEMNVSTLELGDSALYLCASSPVAGMDEKLFFGSGTQLSVL.

The rearrangement links TRBV25-1 to TRBJ2-7, with unresolved D. Germline-derived CDR1 and CDR2 are MGHDK and SYGVNS. V was pared by 6 bases and J by 1 base, with 13 bases between. This CDR3 is built from 14 residues. The DNA for the CDR3 is TGTGCCAGCAGCGGAAAGATGGGATCCTACGAGCAGTACTTC. This sequence encodes CASSGKMGSYEQYF.

This chain joins TRBV24-1 and TRBJ2-2, with 9 bases aligning to TRBD1. CDR3 length: 16 amino acids. The germline CDR1 and CDR2 sequences are KGHDR and SFDVKD. With 5 bases clipped from V and 5 bases from J, the junction kept 8 bases outside the gene matches. CDR3 in amino acids: CATSGKGTGMTGELFF. The CDR3 DNA reads as TGTGCCACCAGTGGCAAGGGGACAGGGATGACCGGGGAGCTGTTTTTT.

Only a few counts were recorded for this clonotype. This rearrangement joins TRBV5-5 to TRBJ1-6; maybe TRBD1 (6 bases). V lost 4 bases and J lost 3, with 17 bases in between. The CDR3 length is 17 residues. Germline CDR1 reads SGHKS; CDR2 reads YYEKEE (reference sequence). The CDR3 protein is CASSPLGGALYNSPLHF. CDR3 DNA sequence: TGTGCCAGCAGCCCCCTTGGGGGGGCCCTCTATAATTCACCCCTCCACTTT.